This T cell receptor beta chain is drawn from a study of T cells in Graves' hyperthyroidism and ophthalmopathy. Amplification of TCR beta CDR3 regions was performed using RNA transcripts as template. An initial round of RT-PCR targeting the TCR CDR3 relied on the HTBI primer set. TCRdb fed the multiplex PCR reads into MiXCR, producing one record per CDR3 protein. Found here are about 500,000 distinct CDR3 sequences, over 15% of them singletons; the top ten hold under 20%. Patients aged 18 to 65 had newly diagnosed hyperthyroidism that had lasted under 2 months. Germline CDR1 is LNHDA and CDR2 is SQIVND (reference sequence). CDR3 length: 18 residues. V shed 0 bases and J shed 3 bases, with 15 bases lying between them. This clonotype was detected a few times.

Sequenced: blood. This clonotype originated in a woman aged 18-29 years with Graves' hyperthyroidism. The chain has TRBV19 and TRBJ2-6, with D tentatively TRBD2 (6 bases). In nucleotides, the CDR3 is TGTGCCAGTAGTATAGATCCCTGGGGAGGAAATGGGGCCAACGTCCTGACTTTC. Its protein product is CASSIDPWGGNGANVLTF.